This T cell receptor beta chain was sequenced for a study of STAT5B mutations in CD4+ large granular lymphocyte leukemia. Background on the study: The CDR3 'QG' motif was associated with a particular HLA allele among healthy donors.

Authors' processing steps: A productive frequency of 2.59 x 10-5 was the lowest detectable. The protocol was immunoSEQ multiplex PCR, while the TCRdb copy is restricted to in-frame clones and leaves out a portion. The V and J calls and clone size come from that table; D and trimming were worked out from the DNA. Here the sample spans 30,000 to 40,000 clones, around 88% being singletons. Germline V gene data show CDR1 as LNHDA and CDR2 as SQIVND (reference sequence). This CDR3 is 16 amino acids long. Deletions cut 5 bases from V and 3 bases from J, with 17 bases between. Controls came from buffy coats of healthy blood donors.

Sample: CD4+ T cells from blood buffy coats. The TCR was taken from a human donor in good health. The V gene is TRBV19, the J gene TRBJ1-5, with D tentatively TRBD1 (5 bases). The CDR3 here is CASSDHGGANNQPQHF. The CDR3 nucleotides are TGTGCCAGTAGTGACCATGGAGGGGCTAACAATCAGCCCCAGCATTTT.